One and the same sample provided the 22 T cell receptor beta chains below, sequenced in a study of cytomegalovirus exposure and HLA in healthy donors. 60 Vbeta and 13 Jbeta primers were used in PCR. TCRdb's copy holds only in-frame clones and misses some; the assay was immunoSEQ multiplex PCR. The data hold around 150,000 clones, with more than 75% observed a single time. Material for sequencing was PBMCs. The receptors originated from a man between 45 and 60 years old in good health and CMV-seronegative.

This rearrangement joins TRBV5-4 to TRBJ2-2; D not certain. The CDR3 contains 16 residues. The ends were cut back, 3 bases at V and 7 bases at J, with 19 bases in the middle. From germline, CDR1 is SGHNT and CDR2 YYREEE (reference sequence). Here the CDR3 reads CASSSSGLTTRGELFF. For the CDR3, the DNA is TGTGCCAGCAGCTCCTCTGGGCTCACAACTCGCGGGGAGCTGTTTTTT.

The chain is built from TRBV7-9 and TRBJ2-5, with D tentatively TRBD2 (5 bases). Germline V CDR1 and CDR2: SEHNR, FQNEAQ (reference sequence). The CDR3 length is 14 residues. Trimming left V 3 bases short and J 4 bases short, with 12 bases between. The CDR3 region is CASSFGLEGETQYF. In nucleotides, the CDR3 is TGTGCCAGCAGCTTCGGACTGGAAGGAGAGACCCAGTACTTC.

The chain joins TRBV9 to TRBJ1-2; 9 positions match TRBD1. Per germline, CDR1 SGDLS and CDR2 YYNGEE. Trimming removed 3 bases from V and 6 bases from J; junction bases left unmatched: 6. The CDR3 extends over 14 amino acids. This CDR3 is CASSEGTGIDGYTF. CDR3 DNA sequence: TGTGCCAGCAGCGAGGGGACAGGGATCGATGGCTACACCTTC.

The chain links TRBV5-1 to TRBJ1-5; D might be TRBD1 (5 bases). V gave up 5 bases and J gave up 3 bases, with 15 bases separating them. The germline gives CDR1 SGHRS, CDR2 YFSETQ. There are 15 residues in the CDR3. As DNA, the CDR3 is TGCGCCAGCAGGGCGGGGACCGGTCCCAATCAGCCCCAGCATTTT. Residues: CASRAGTGPNQPQHF. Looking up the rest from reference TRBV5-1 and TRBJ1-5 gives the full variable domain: KAGVTQTPRYLIKTRGQQVTLSCSPISGHRSVSWYQQTPGQGLQFLFEYFSETQRNKGNFPGRFSGRQFSNSRSEMNVSTLELGDSALYLCASRAGTGPNQPQHFGDGTRLSIL.

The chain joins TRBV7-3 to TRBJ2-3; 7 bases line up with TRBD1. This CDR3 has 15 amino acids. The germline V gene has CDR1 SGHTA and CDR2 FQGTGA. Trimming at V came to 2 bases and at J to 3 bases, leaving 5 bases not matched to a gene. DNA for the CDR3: TGTGCCAGCAGCTTATTAGGGGGCCGGACAGATACGCAGTATTTT. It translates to CASSLLGGRTDTQYF.

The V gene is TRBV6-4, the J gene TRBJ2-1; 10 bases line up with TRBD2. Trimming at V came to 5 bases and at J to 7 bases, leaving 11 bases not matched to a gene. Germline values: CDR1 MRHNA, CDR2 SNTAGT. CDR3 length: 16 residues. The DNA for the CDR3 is TGTGCCAGCAGTACCTTCCCCGGACTAGCGGTGAATGAGCAGTTCTTC. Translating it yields CASSTFPGLAVNEQFF.

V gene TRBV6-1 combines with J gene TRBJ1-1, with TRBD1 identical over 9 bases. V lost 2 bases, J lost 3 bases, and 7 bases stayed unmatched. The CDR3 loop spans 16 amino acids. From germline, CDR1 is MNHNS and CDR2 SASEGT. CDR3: CASSETGGRGDTEAFF. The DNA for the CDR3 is TGTGCCAGCAGTGAAACAGGGGGCAGGGGTGACACTGAAGCTTTCTTT.

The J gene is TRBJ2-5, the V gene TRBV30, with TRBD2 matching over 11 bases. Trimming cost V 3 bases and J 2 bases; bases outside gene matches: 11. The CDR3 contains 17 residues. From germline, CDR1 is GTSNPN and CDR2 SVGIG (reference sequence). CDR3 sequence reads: CAWSLLAGDLRQETQYF. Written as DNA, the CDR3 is TGTGCCTGGAGCTTACTAGCGGGGGACCTCAGACAAGAGACCCAGTACTTC. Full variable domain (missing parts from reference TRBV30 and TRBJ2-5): SQTIHQWPATLVQPVGSPLSLECTVEGTSNPNLYWYRQAAGRGLQLLFYSVGIGQISSEVPQNLSASRPQDRQFILSSKKLLLSDSGFYLCAWSLLAGDLRQETQYFGPGTRLLVL.

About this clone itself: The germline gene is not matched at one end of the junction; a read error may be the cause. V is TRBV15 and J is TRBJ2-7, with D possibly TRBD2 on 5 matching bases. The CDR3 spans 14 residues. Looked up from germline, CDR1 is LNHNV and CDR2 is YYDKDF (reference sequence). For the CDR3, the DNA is TGTGCCACCGGCAGAGATCGGGAATCGCGCGAGCAGTACTTC. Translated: CATGRDRESREQYF. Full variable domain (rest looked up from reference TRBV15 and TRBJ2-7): DAMVIQNPRYQVTQFGKPVTLSCSQTLNHNVMYWYQQKSSQAPKLLFHYYDKDFNNEADTPDNFQSRRPNTSFCFLDIRSPGLGDTAMYLCATGRDRESREQYFGPGTRLTVT.

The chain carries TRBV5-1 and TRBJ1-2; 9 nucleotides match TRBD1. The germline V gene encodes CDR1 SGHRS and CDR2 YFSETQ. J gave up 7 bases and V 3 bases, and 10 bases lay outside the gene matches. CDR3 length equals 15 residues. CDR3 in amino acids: CASSSGPGQGGGYTF. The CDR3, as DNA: TGCGCCAGCAGCTCGGGCCCGGGACAGGGCGGTGGCTACACCTTC.

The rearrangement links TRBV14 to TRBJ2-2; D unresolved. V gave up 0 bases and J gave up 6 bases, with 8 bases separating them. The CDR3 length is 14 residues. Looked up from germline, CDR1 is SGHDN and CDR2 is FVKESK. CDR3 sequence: CASSQDRLPGELFF. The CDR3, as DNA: TGTGCCAGCAGCCAAGACAGGCTACCCGGGGAGCTGTTTTTT.

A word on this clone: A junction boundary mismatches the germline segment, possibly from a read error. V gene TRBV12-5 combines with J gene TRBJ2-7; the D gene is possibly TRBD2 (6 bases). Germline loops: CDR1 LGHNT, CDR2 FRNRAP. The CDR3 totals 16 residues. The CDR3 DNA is TGTGCTAGTGGTTTGGTACGCCGGGAGATCTCCCACGAGCAGTACTTC. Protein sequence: CASGLVRREISHEQYF.

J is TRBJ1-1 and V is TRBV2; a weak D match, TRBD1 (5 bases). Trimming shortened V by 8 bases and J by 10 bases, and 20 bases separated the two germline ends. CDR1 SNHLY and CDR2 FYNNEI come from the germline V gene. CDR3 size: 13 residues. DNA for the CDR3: TGTGCCAGCGTTAACGGGGGGGGAGGTGGAGCTTTCTTT. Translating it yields CASVNGGGGGAFF.

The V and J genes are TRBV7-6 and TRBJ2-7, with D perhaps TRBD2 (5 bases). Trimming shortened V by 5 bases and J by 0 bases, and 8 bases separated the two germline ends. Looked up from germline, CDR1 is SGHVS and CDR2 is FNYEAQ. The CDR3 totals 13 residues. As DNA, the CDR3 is TGTGCCAGCAGCAACCGGGACTCCTACGAGCAGTACTTC. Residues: CASSNRDSYEQYF.

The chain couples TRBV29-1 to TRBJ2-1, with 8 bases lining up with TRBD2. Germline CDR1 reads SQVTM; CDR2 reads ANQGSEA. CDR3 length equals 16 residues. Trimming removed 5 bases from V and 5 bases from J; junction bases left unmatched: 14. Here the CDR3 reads CSVPRLPGGPDNEQFF. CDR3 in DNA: TGCAGCGTTCCCAGGCTACCGGGAGGGCCAGACAATGAGCAGTTCTTC.

The CDR3 spells CASSDRQGPDTQYF. The DNA of the CDR3 is TGTGCCAGCAGTGACCGGCAGGGCCCAGATACGCAGTATTTT. The chain carries TRBV6-1 and TRBJ2-3; D is perhaps TRBD1 (5 bases). The ends were cut back, 3 bases at V and 4 bases at J, with 11 bases in the middle. Germline CDR1 reads MNHNS; CDR2 reads SASEGT. The length of the CDR3 is 14 residues.

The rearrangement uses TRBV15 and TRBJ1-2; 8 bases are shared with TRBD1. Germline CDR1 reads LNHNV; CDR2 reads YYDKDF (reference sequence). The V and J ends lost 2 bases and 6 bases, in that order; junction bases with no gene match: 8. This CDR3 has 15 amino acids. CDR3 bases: TGTGCCACCAGCAGAAGGACAGGGCCTTTGGATGGCTACACCTTC. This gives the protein CATSRRTGPLDGYTF.

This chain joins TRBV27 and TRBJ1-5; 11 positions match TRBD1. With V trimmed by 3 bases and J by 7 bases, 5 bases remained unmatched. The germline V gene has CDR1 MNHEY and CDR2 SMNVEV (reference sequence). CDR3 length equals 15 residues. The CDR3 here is CASSLRGTGGQPQHF. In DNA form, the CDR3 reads TGTGCCAGCAGTTTGCGTGGGACAGGGGGACAGCCCCAGCATTTT.

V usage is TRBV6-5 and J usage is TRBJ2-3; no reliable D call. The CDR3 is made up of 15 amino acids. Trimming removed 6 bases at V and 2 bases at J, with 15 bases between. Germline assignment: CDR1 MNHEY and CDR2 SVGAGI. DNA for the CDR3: TGTGCCAGCAGCCCAACTTTCCGAGTCACAGATACGCAGTATTTT. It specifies CASSPTFRVTDTQYF.

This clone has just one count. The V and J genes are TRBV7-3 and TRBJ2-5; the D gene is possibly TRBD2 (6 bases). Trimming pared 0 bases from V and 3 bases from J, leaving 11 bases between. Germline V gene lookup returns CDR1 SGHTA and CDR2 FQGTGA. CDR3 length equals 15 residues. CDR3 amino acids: CASSLTGEDKETQYF. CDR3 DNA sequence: TGTGCCAGCAGCTTAACTGGGGAGGACAAAGAGACCCAGTACTTC.

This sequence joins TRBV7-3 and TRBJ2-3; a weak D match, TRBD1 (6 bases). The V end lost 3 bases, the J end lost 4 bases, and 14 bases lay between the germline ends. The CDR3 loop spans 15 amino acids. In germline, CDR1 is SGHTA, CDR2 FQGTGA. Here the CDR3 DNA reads TGTGCCAGCAGCTTGACGGGGACATCACCAGATACGCAGTATTTT. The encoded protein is CASSLTGTSPDTQYF. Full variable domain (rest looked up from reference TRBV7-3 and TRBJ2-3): GAGVSQTPSNKVTEKGKYVELRCDPISGHTALYWYRQSLGQGPEFLIYFQGTGAADDSGLPNDRFFAVRPEGSVSTLKIQRTERGDSAVYLCASSLTGTSPDTQYFGPGTRLTVL.

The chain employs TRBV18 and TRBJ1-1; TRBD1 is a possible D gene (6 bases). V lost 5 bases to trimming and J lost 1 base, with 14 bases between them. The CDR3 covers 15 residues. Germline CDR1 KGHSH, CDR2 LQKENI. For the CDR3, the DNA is TGTGCCAGCTCAACGGGGGGGGCCCCGAACACTGAAGCTTTCTTT. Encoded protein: CASSTGGAPNTEAFF.